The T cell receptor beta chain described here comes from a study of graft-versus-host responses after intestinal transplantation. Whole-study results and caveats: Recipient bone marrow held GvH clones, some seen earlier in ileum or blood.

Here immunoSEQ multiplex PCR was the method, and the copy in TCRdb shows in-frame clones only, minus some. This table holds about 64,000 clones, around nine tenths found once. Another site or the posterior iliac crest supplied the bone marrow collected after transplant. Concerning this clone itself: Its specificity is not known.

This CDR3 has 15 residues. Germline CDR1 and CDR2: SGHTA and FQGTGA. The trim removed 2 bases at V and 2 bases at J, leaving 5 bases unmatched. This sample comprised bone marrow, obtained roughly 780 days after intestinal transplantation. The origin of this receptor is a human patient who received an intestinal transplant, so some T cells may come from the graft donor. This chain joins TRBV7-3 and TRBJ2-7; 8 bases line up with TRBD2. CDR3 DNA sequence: TGTGCCAGCAGCTTAGCCTTAGCGGGACCCTACGAGCAGTACTTC. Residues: CASSLALAGPYEQYF.